This TCR beta chain was recovered during a study of memory CD4+ T cells and cytomegalovirus serostatus. General observations from the study: About 40% of the roughly 160 known CMV-associated TCRbeta sequences appeared in CD4+ memory.

Produced via immunoSEQ multiplex PCR; TCRdb's table is partial and in-frame only. Among approximately 40,000 clones listed, roughly 79% were seen once. The sort gate was single viable CD3+CD4+CD8-CD45RO+ cells for memory CD4+ T cells. Regarding this clone: The antigen is unknown.

The clonotype was recovered from an adult in good health and CMV-seronegative. Input material: memory CD4+ T cells from blood.

The CDR3 DNA reads TGTGCCAGCAGCTTGCGGGCACTAACAGCAGCTAACTATGGCTACACCTTC. This codes for CASSLRALTAANYGYTF. V usage is TRBV5-6 and J usage is TRBJ1-2; D ambiguous. Trimming left V 1 base short and J 0 bases short, with 16 bases between. The CDR3 loop spans 17 amino acids. The V gene's germline CDR1 is SGHDT and CDR2 YYEEEE.